A single sample gave rise to the 3 T cell receptor beta chains below, sequenced in a study of response to subunit inactivated influenza vaccine. TCRdb re-called the RT-PCR reads through MiXCR, storing one row per CDR3 protein. The sample includes about 170,000 distinct CDR3 sequences, about an eighth of them seen just once. This same sample was also taken into another study, of T cells expressing NK-cell markers. Per that paper: It was by 5'RACE template switching with UMIs that TCR beta cDNA was made.

Sequencing used CD8+ T cells sorted from PBMCs, obtained about 11 days after vaccination. The receptors here all came from a man between 50 and 59 years old who received an inactivated influenza vaccine.

This clonotype was seen more than once but under ten times. The V gene is TRBV5-6, the J gene TRBJ2-7, with 8 nucleotides matching TRBD2. Germline values: CDR1 SGHDT, CDR2 YYEEEE. Trimming cost V 5 bases and J 5 bases; bases outside gene matches: 12. The CDR3 has 15 amino acids. Here the CDR3 reads CASSRKREYRHEQYF. In DNA form, the CDR3 reads TGTGCCAGCAGTAGAAAGCGGGAGTACCGCCACGAGCAGTACTTC.

The chain is built from TRBV20-1 and TRBJ2-1; D is uncertain. The V and J ends lost 5 bases and 0 bases respectively, with 11 bases between them. This CDR3 comprises 14 residues. In germline, CDR1 is DFQATT, CDR2 SNEGSKA (reference sequence). The CDR3 region is CSASYWSSYNEQFF. The CDR3 DNA is TGCAGTGCTTCCTACTGGAGCTCCTACAATGAGCAGTTCTTC.

This clonotype was counted only a few times. The gene calls are TRBV11-2 and TRBJ2-5, with TRBD2 matching over 9 bases. The CDR3 is 15 residues long. Per the germline V gene, CDR1 is SGHAT and CDR2 is FQNNGV. The J segment lost 3 bases and the V segment lost 7 bases, leaving 9 bases of the junction unmatched. This CDR3 is CASTQGPSGEETQYF. Here the CDR3 DNA reads TGTGCCAGCACCCAGGGGCCTAGCGGGGAAGAGACCCAGTACTTC.